A single sample is the source of the 8 T cell receptor beta chains below, sequenced in a study of fetal regulatory T cell absence and autoimmunity (dated by TCRdb to 2016 to 2017). The library was made by the immunoSEQ multiplex PCR assay. TCRdb took this table from immuneACCESS and kept in-frame rearrangements with V and J called. Such tables lack part of the clones; where checked against another copy, unresolved V genes explain under half of the gap, and the rest is unexplained. This sample comprises 95,000 to 100,000 clones, about 78% of them detected only once. 2% of the sample comes from the top ten. Source material: pancreas tissue. Source of these receptors: a male donor with IPEX syndrome.

This chain connects TRBV9 to TRBJ2-5, with D perhaps being TRBD1 or TRBD2 (6 bases each). V shed 3 bases and J shed 4 bases, with 16 bases lying between them. Per the germline V gene, CDR1 is SGDLS and CDR2 is YYNGEE. This CDR3 comprises 15 residues. CDR3 sequence: CASSAGGGQGETQYF. In nucleotides, the CDR3 is TGTGCCAGCAGCGCAGGTGGGGGGCAAGGAGAGACCCAGTACTTC. The entire variable domain, with the rest obtained from reference TRBV9 and TRBJ2-5, is as follows: DSGVTQTPKHLITATGQRVTLRCSPRSGDLSVYWYQQSLDQGLQFLIQYYNGEERAKGNILERFSAQQFPDLHSELNLSSLELGDSALYFCASSAGGGQGETQYFGPGTRLLVL.

The chain couples TRBV10-3 to TRBJ2-7; D is uncertain. Trimming left V 0 bases short and J 6 bases short, with 21 bases between. This CDR3 is built from 17 residues. CDR1 is ENHRY, CDR2 SYGVKD, per germline. In DNA form, the CDR3 reads TGTGCCATCAGTGAGTCGAGGAATGGACGGCGAGGATCCGAGCAGTACTTC. This encodes CAISESRNGRRGSEQYF.

The chain carries TRBV7-6 and TRBJ2-2; D is ambiguous. Germline CDR1 is SGHVS and CDR2 is FNYEAQ. This CDR3 is built from 15 residues. V lost 6 bases and J lost 3, with 14 bases in between. CDR3 in DNA: TGTGCCAGCAGTCGTCGTTTTGCGGACACCGGGGAGCTGTTTTTT. Its translation: CASSRRFADTGELFF. The whole variable domain, filled in from reference TRBV7-6 and TRBJ2-2, reads GAGVSQSPRYKVTKRGQDVALRCDPISGHVSLYWYRQALGQGPEFLTYFNYEAQQDKSGLPNDRFSAERPEGSISTLTIQRTEQRDSAMYRCASSRRFADTGELFFGEGSRLTVL.

The chain uses TRBV23-1 and TRBJ2-1, with D maybe TRBD1 (8 bases). TRBV23-1 qualifies as an ORF whose function is uncertain. Trimming took off 9 bases at V and 6 bases at J, with 30 bases between the two ends. The CDR3 contains 18 residues. The CDR3: CARGEDRDLAEDSNEQFF. CDR3 DNA sequence: TGCGCCAGGGGTGAGGACAGGGACCTAGCGGAGGACTCCAATGAGCAGTTCTTC.

The gene calls are TRBV5-6 and TRBJ2-3; D is uncertain. This CDR3 has 13 residues. V lost 3 bases to trimming and J lost 4 bases, with 9 bases between them. Germline CDR1 reads SGHDT; CDR2 reads YYEEEE. CDR3: CASSSLVADTQYF. The CDR3 DNA sequence: TGTGCCAGCAGCTCCCTAGTTGCAGATACGCAGTATTTT. Full variable domain (remainder filled in from reference TRBV5-6 and TRBJ2-3): DAGVTQSPTHLIKTRGQQVTLRCSPKSGHDTVSWYQQALGQGPQFIFQYYEEEERQRGNFPDRFSGHQFPNYSSELNVNALLLGDSALYLCASSSLVADTQYFGPGTRLTVL.

The table lists this clone with a few counts. V gene TRBV9 combines with J gene TRBJ1-6, with 10 bases fitting TRBD1. Germline CDR1 is SGDLS and CDR2 is YYNGEE. This CDR3 is built from 13 residues. The V segment lost 3 bases and the J segment 9 bases; nucleotides outside the gene matches: 0. The CDR3 coding sequence is TGTGCCAGCAGCGGACAGGGGGCTTCACCCCTCCACTTT. Its translation: CASSGQGASPLHF.

The chain couples TRBV2 to TRBJ2-7; D may correspond to TRBD1 or TRBD2 (6 bases each). This CDR3 contains 15 residues. Germline V gives CDR1 SNHLY, CDR2 FYNNEI. V lost 5 bases, J lost 2 bases, and 16 bases lay in between. As DNA, the CDR3 is TGTGCCAGCAGTTCGAGGGGGGCGAGGCCCTACGAGCAGTACTTC. It translates to CASSSRGARPYEQYF. The entire variable domain, with the rest obtained from reference TRBV2 and TRBJ2-7, is as follows: EPEVTQTPSHQVTQMGQEVILRCVPISNHLYFYWYRQILGQKVEFLVSFYNNEISEKSEIFDDQFSVERPDGSNFTLKIRSTKLEDSAMYFCASSSRGARPYEQYFGPGTRLTVT.

This clone has just one count. The chain carries TRBV19 and TRBJ1-2; 7 nucleotides line up with TRBD1. Germline V gene sequence: CDR1 LNHDA, CDR2 SQIVND (reference sequence). The CDR3 consists of 15 residues. The V gene end was trimmed by 2 bases and the J gene end by 7 bases; junction bases not matched to a gene: 10. CDR3 in amino acids: CASSIYIRQGIGYTF. The CDR3 DNA follows: TGTGCCAGTAGTATATATATCCGACAGGGTATTGGCTACACCTTC.